What follows are 15 T cell receptor beta chains derived from one specimen sequenced in a study of blood T cells in healthy people across ages (dated by TCRdb to the mid-2010s). The receptor library was made with 5' RACE. The data were produced on an Illumina HiSeq 2500. A second PCR of roughly 7 to 12 cycles was performed with a sample-barcoded 5' primer and a J-beta primer mix. Using fastp at Q25 and MiXCR, TCRdb reprocessed the public reads and kept productive beta chains. All rows with the same CDR3 protein become a single entry with the most common DNA and genes. Recorded for this sample are about 970,000 distinct CDR3 sequences; around 54% of them occurred a single time. Around 21% of the sample lies in the top ten. Sequenced material: blood. The receptor set was obtained from a woman aged 55 to 70 in good health.

CDR3 DNA: TGTGCCAGCAGCCGTATGGCGGCGATGTATGGCTACACCTTC. Its protein product is CASSRMAAMYGYTF. This chain joins TRBV7-2 and TRBJ1-2; no reliable D call. The V gene's germline CDR1 is SGHTA and CDR2 FQGNSA. The V and J ends lost 5 bases and 5 bases respectively, with 15 bases between them. The CDR3 sequence is 14 residues long.

The chain joins TRBV7-8 to TRBJ2-7; D gene ambiguous. The CDR3 has 15 residues. V was clipped by 0 bases and J by 2 bases, with 11 bases between them. Germline CDR1 and CDR2: SGHVS and FQNEAQ. Here the CDR3 DNA reads TGTGCCAGCAGCTTAGCCCGACTGGGAACCTACGAGCAGTACTTC. It translates to CASSLARLGTYEQYF.

The chain combines TRBV15 with TRBJ2-7; D unresolved. The V end lost 0 bases, the J end lost 2 bases, and 14 bases lay between the germline ends. Germline V gene sequence: CDR1 LNHNV, CDR2 YYDKDF (reference sequence). The CDR3 has 16 residues. This chain's CDR3 is CATSRDPGRFPYEQYF. The CDR3 region has the DNA TGTGCCACCAGCAGAGATCCAGGTCGGTTTCCCTACGAGCAGTACTTC.

V and J are TRBV6-2 or TRBV6-3 and TRBJ2-4; D gene unclear. The last part of the DNA fits TRBJ2-7 better; the J call may be wrong. CDR1 is MNHEY and CDR2 is SVGEGT in the germline V gene. CDR3 size: 16 residues. CDR3 DNA sequence: TGTGCCAGCAGTTCTGACTTCACGACGGTGACCTACGAGCAGTACTTC. It encodes CASSSDFTTVTYEQYF.

The chain joins TRBV10-3 to TRBJ1-1; no definite D call. Between the trimmed V and J ends, which lost 3 bases and 1 base, there was a span of 9 bases. The V gene's germline CDR1 is ENHRY and CDR2 SYGVKD. This CDR3 region has 14 residues. The CDR3 sequence is CAISDTAGNTEAFF. CDR3 coding DNA: TGTGCCATCAGTGATACTGCCGGGAACACTGAAGCTTTCTTT.

J is TRBJ2-7 and V is TRBV12-3 or TRBV12-4; D might be TRBD2 (6 bases). V lost 6 bases and J lost 2, with 14 bases in between. There are 14 residues in the CDR3. The DNA for the CDR3 is TGTGCCAGCAGGTCCGCCGGGAGTCCCTACGAGCAGTACTTC. It translates to CASRSAGSPYEQYF.

In this sample, this clonotype turned up a few times. This chain connects TRBV28 to TRBJ2-4, with a possible D match to TRBD2 (5 bases). The end of the DNA is better explained by TRBJ2-7, so the J call may be wrong. Germline CDR1 and CDR2: MDHEN and SYDVKM. The CDR3 covers 14 residues. The CDR3 DNA sequence: TGTGCCAGCATTGGAGGACCCCTTAAGGACGAGCAGTACTTC. This sequence encodes CASIGGPLKDEQYF.

The V and J genes are TRBV7-3 and TRBJ2-3, with no clear D. This CDR3 is 15 amino acids long. CDR1 and CDR2 from the germline V gene are SGHTA and FQGTGA. The V end lost 2 bases, the J end lost 5 bases, and 14 bases lay between the germline ends. The CDR3, as DNA: TGTGCCAGCAGCTTAGGGATGCTCGGTGGAGATACGCAGTATTTT. Translation gives CASSLGMLGGDTQYF.

The V call is TRBV6-2 or TRBV6-3, the J call TRBJ2-1; D gene unclear. The CDR3 consists of 9 residues. The germline gives CDR1 MNHEY, CDR2 SVGEGT. Trimming removed 8 bases at V and 8 bases at J, with 4 bases between. The CDR3 DNA is TGTGCCAGCGGTGATGAGCAGTTCTTC. Its protein product is CASGDEQFF.

V and J are TRBV2 and TRBJ2-3; 8 positions match TRBD2. Looked up from germline, CDR1 is SNHLY and CDR2 is FYNNEI. The CDR3 is 16 amino acids. V dropped 3 bases and J dropped 2; count of bases not matched to a gene: 7. The CDR3 DNA reads as TGTGCCAGCAGTGATATTACTAGCGGCCCCACAGATACGCAGTATTTT. Translation gives CASSDITSGPTDTQYF.

CDR3 amino acids: CSFLPDRDEQFF. The DNA of the CDR3 is TGCAGCTTCCTCCCTGACCGAGATGAGCAGTTCTTC. The chain uses TRBV29-1 and TRBJ2-1; D unresolved. The germline V gene encodes CDR1 SQVTM and CDR2 ANQGSEA. The CDR3 runs to 12 residues. V lost 8 bases and J lost 8, with 16 bases in between.

This sequence joins TRBV27 and TRBJ2-5; D is undetermined. CDR1 is MNHEY and CDR2 is SMNVEV in the germline V gene (reference sequence). The V gene lost 2 bases and the J gene lost 2 bases, with 9 bases spanning the gap. CDR3 length equals 14 residues. DNA for the CDR3: TGTGCCAGCAGTTTAGTAGGTGCTCAAGAGACCCAGTACTTC. Its translation is CASSLVGAQETQYF.

The sample holds one count of this clonotype. Here the CDR3 reads CASSQGALAHNEQFF. CDR3 nucleotides: TGTGCCAGCAGCCAAGGCGCCCTAGCGCACAATGAGCAGTTCTTC. The chain is built from TRBV3-1 and TRBJ2-1; a weak D match, TRBD2 (6 bases). Germline V CDR1 and CDR2: LGHDT, YNNKEL (reference sequence). V was pared by 1 base and J by 5 bases, with 12 bases between. This CDR3 is 15 amino acids long.

CDR3: CASSLGDRIGEKLFF. CDR3 bases: TGTGCCAGCAGTTTAGGGGACAGGATAGGGGAAAAACTGTTTTTT. The chain uses TRBV12-3 or TRBV12-4 and TRBJ1-4, with 8 bases lining up with TRBD1. This CDR3 is 15 amino acids long. V gave up 1 base and J gave up 8 bases; unmatched junction bases: 6.

This clonotype occurred a few times. This chain joins TRBV7-6 and TRBJ1-5; 7 nucleotides line up with TRBD1. The germline gives CDR1 SGHVS, CDR2 FNYEAQ. V lost 5 bases and J lost 0; bases outside the gene matches: 4. This CDR3 contains 15 residues. In DNA, the CDR3 is TGTGCCAGCAGCATGGGACAGACTAGCAATCAGCCCCAGCATTTT. Translated, it gives CASSMGQTSNQPQHF.